The 11 T cell receptor beta chains reported below all come from one sample, sequenced in a study of response to subunit inactivated influenza vaccine. TCRdb processed the RT-PCR reads anew with MiXCR; each CDR3 protein has one entry. Among 500,000 to 600,000 distinct CDR3 sequences listed, approximately 10% were seen once. The input for sequencing was PBMCs from blood, taken on the day of vaccination. These receptors all come from a man aged 50 to 60 who received an inactivated influenza vaccine.

The genes are TRBV20-1 and TRBJ2-7, with a tentative D call TRBD2 (6 bases). The CDR3 has 12 residues. Between the trimmed V and J ends, which lost 6 bases and 1 base, there was a span of 10 bases. Germline V CDR1 and CDR2: DFQATT, SNEGSKA (reference sequence). CDR3 sequence reads: CSAGTPSYEQYF. The CDR3 bases are TGCAGTGCCGGGACTCCTTCCTACGAGCAGTACTTC.

The sample holds a few counts of this clonotype. This chain joins TRBV4-2 and TRBJ2-7, with 12 bases fitting TRBD2. V gave up 3 bases and J gave up 6 bases; unmatched junction bases: 6. The CDR3 is 15 amino acids. The germline gives CDR1 LGHNA, CDR2 YNFKEQ. The CDR3 spells CASSHLQLAGGEQYF. For the CDR3, the DNA is TGTGCCAGCAGCCACCTTCAACTAGCGGGAGGCGAGCAGTACTTC.

This clonotype has more than one count but fewer than ten. This chain uses TRBV7-2 with TRBJ2-7; D gene unclear. CDR3 length equals 15 residues. The germline V gene encodes CDR1 SGHTA and CDR2 FQGNSA. Deletions cut 4 bases from V and 1 base from J, with 14 bases between. The CDR3 loop is CASSSSPGRSYEQYF. The DNA of the CDR3 is TGTGCCAGCAGCTCCTCCCCCGGCCGGTCCTACGAGCAGTACTTC.

This clonotype was observed a few times. The chain couples TRBV6-2 or TRBV6-3 to TRBJ2-1; D is uncertain. CDR3 length equals 15 residues. Germline V lookup: CDR1 MNHEY, CDR2 SVGEGT. V was cut by 4 bases and J by 0 bases, with 10 bases left in between. The DNA of the CDR3 is TGTGCCAGCAGTTCAGTCTCGACCTCCTACAATGAGCAGTTCTTC. This translates into CASSSVSTSYNEQFF.

This clonotype was picked up a small number of times. The chain combines TRBV20-1 with TRBJ1-1, with a weak D call TRBD1 (6 bases). The CDR3 has 14 amino acids. The germline V gene encodes CDR1 DFQATT and CDR2 SNEGSKA (reference sequence). Trimming removed 1 base from V and 3 bases from J, with 12 bases in between. The CDR3 loop reads CSARGWEGDTEAFF. Here the CDR3 DNA reads TGCAGTGCTAGAGGATGGGAGGGGGACACTGAAGCTTTCTTT.

This chain links TRBV2 with TRBJ2-1, with D perhaps given as TRBD1 or TRBD2 (5 bases each). Germline CDR1 reads SNHLY; CDR2 reads FYNNEI. The CDR3 has 14 amino acids. Deletions cut 10 bases from V and 5 bases from J, with 18 bases between. CDR3 residues: CANGPGTLNNEQFF. The CDR3 bases are TGTGCCAACGGCCCCGGGACCCTAAACAATGAGCAGTTCTTC.

CDR3 DNA sequence: TGTGCCACCAGTGAAGGTGGGAGCTCCTACAATGAGCAGTTCTTC. This codes for CATSEGGSSYNEQFF. This chain connects TRBV24-1 to TRBJ2-1, with D tentatively TRBD2 (5 bases). Looked up from germline, CDR1 is KGHDR and CDR2 is SFDVKD. The CDR3 length is 15 residues. Trimming removed 4 bases at V and 0 bases at J, with 9 bases between.

This clonotype has just a few counts. V usage is TRBV3-1 and J usage is TRBJ1-2; the D is unclear. This CDR3 is 15 amino acids long. Germline V gene data show CDR1 as LGHDT and CDR2 as YNNKEL (reference sequence). Trimming shortened V by 0 bases and J by 6 bases, and 14 bases separated the two germline ends. CDR3 in DNA: TGTGCCAGCAGCCAAGACAGTGGAATATGGAATGGCTACACCTTC. It translates to CASSQDSGIWNGYTF. Combining the CDR3 with reference TRBV3-1 and TRBJ1-2 gives the whole variable domain DTAVSQTPKYLVTQMGNDKSIKCEQNLGHDTMYWYKQDSKKFLKIMFSYNNKELIINETVPNRFSPKSPDKAHLNLHINSLELGDSAVYFCASSQDSGIWNGYTFGSGTRLTVV.

The V gene is TRBV2, the J gene TRBJ2-5, with D maybe TRBD2 (5 bases). The germline V gene encodes CDR1 SNHLY and CDR2 FYNNEI. Trimming pared 0 bases from V and 5 bases from J, leaving 13 bases between. CDR3 length equals 15 residues. CDR3: CASSEARGNGETQYF. CDR3 coding DNA: TGTGCCAGCAGTGAAGCGCGAGGGAACGGTGAGACCCAGTACTTC. The complete variable domain, with remaining parts taken from reference TRBV2 and TRBJ2-5, reads EPEVTQTPSHQVTQMGQEVILRCVPISNHLYFYWYRQILGQKVEFLVSFYNNEISEKSEIFDDQFSVERPDGSNFTLKIRSTKLEDSAMYFCASSEARGNGETQYFGPGTRLLVL.

This clonotype was observed a few times. This chain joins TRBV7-2 and TRBJ2-1; 7 nucleotides line up with TRBD2. The CDR3 consists of 16 residues. CDR1 and CDR2 (germline): SGHTA, FQGNSA. V gave up 5 bases and J gave up 8 bases; unmatched junction bases: 15. The CDR3 DNA reads TGTGCCAGCAGCGCCTTATTCGGACTAGGGCGCGATGAGCAGTTCTTC. This translates into CASSALFGLGRDEQFF.

This chain connects TRBV5-5 to TRBJ2-2; no firm D call. This CDR3 contains 15 residues. The germline V and J ends were trimmed by 7 bases and 0 bases, with 13 bases remaining between them. Germline CDR1 SGHKS, CDR2 YYEKEE (reference sequence). CDR3 in DNA: TGTGCCAGCCAACCTAGGCCAACGAACACCGGGGAGCTGTTTTTT. Protein product: CASQPRPTNTGELFF.